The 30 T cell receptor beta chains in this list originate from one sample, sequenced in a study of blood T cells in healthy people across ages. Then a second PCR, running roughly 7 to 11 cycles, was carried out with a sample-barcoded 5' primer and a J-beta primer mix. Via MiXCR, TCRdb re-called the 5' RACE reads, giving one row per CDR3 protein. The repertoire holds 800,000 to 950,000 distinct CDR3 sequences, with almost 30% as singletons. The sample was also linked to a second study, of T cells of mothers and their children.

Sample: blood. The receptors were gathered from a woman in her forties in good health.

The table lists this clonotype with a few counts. CDR3 region: CASSARIDGELFF. The CDR3 nucleotides are TGTGCCAGCAGCGCACGGATAGACGGGGAGCTGTTTTTT. The chain is built from TRBV5-5 and TRBJ2-2, with D unclear. The CDR3 has 13 residues. V gave up 4 bases and J gave up 7 bases, with 11 bases separating them. CDR1 SGHKS and CDR2 YYEKEE come from the germline V gene (reference sequence).

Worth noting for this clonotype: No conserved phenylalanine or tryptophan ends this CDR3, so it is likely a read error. CDR3 protein: CASGGRHEQYL. In DNA, the CDR3 is TGCGCCAGCGGGGGCAGACACGAGCAGTACTTA. This chain connects TRBV5-1 to TRBJ2-1, with D possibly matching TRBD1 (6 bases). The tail of the sequence fits TRBJ2-7 better, so the J call may be wrong. Per germline, CDR1 SGHRS and CDR2 YFSETQ. The length of the CDR3 is 11 residues.

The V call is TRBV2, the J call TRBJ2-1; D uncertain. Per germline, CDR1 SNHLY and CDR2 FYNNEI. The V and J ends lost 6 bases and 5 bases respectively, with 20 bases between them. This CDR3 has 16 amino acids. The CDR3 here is CASSVFPLTLNNEQFF. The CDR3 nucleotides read TGTGCCAGCAGCGTATTCCCTTTGACGCTCAACAATGAGCAGTTCTTC. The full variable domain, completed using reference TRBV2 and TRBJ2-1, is EPEVTQTPSHQVTQMGQEVILRCVPISNHLYFYWYRQILGQKVEFLVSFYNNEISEKSEIFDDQFSVERPDGSNFTLKIRSTKLEDSAMYFCASSVFPLTLNNEQFFGPGTRLTVL.

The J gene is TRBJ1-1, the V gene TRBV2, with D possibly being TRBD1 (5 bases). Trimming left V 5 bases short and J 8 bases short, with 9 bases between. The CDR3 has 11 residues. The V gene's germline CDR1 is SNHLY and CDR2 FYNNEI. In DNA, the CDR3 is TGTGCCAGCAGTAAACAGGTAGAAGCTTTCTTT. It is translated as CASSKQVEAFF.

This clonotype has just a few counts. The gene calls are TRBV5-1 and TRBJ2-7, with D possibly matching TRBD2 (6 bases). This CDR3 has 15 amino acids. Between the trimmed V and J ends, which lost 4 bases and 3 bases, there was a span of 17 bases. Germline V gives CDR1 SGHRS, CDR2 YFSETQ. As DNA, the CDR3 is TGCGCCAGCAGCCCCTTCCCCGCGGGGATCTACGAGCAGTACTTC. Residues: CASSPFPAGIYEQYF.

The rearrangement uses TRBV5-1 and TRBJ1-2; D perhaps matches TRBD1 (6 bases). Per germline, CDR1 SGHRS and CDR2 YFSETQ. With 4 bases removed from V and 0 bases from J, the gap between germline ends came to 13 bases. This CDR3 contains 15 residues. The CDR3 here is CASSPGDTTNYGYTF. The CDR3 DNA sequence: TGCGCCAGCAGCCCGGGGGACACCACTAACTATGGCTACACCTTC.

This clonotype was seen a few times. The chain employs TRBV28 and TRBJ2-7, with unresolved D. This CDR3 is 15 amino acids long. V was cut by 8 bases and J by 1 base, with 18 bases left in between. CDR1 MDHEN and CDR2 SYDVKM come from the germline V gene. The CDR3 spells CASLGGLGESYEQYF. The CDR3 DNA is TGTGCCAGCTTGGGTGGGCTTGGGGAATCCTACGAGCAGTACTTC.

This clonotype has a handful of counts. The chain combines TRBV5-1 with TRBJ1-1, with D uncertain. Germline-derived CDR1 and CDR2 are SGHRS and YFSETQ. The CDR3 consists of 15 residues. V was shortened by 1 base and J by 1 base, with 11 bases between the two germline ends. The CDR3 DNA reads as TGCGCCAGCAGCTTGCCATTGGCCGGGAACACTGAAGCTTTCTTT. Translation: CASSLPLAGNTEAFF.

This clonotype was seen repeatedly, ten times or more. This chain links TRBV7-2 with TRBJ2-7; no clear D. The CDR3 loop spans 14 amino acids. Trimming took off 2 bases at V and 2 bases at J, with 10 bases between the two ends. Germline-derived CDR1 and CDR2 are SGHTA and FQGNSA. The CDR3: CASSLSVATYEQYF. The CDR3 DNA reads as TGTGCCAGCAGCTTAAGTGTCGCTACCTACGAGCAGTACTTC. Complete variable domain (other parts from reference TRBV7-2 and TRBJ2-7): GAGVSQSPSNKVTEKGKDVELRCDPISGHTALYWYRQSLGQGLEFLIYFQGNSAPDKSGLPSDRFSAERTGGSVSTLTIQRTQQEDSAVYLCASSLSVATYEQYFGPGTRLTVT.

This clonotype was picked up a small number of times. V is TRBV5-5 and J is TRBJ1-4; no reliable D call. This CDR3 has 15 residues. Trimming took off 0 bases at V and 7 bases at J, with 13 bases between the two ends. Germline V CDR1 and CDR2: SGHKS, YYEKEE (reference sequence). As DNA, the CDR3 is TGTGCCAGCAGCTTGGTCTCCAGAACCCGTGAAAAACTGTTTTTT. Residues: CASSLVSRTREKLFF.

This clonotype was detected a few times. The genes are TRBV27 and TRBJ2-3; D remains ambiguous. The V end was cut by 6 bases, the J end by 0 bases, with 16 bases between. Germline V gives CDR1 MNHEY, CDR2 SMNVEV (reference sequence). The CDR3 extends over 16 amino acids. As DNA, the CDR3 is TGTGCCAGCAGGGCCCTGGACGGTGGGAGCACAGATACGCAGTATTTT. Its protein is CASRALDGGSTDTQYF.

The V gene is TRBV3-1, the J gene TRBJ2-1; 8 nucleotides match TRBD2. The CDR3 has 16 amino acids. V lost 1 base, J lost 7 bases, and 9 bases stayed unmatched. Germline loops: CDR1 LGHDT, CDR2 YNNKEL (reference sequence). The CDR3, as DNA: TGTGCCAGCAGCCAAGGGATAATAGCGGGACTTAATGAGCAGTTCTTC. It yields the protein CASSQGIIAGLNEQFF.

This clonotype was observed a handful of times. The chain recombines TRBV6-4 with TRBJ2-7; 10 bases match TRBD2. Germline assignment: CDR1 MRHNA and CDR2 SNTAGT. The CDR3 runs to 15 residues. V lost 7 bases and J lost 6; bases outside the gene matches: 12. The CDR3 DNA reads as TGTGCCAGCATGGGACTAGCGAGCGCCCTACGCGAGCAGTACTTC. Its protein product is CASMGLASALREQYF.

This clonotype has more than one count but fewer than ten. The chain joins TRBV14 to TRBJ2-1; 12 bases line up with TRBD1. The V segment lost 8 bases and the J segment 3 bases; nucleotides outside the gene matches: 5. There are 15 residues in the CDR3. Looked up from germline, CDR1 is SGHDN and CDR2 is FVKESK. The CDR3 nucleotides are TGTGCCAGCCGGGGACAGGGGGCATTCTACAATGAGCAGTTCTTC. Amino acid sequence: CASRGQGAFYNEQFF.

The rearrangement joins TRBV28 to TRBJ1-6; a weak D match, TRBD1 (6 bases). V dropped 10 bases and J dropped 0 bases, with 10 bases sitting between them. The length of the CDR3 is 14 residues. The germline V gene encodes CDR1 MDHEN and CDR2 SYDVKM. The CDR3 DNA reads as TGTGCCACCGTACAGGGCTCCTATAATTCACCCCTCCACTTT. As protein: CATVQGSYNSPLHF.

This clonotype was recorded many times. Written as DNA, the CDR3 is TGTGCCAGCAGTGCCCAGGGGAAAAACATTCAGTACTTC. It translates to CASSAQGKNIQYF. This sequence joins TRBV2 and TRBJ2-4; a weak D match, TRBD1 (6 bases). Trimming left V 4 bases short and J 4 bases short, with 8 bases between. The CDR3 is 13 amino acids. Germline CDR1 and CDR2: SNHLY and FYNNEI.

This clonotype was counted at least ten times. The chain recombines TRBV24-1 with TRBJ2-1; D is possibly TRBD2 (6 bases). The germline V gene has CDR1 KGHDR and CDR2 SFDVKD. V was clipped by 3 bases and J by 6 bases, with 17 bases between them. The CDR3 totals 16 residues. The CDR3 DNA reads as TGTGCCACCAGTGATGTCTCCGTCGGGGGAACCAATGAGCAGTTCTTC. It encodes CATSDVSVGGTNEQFF.

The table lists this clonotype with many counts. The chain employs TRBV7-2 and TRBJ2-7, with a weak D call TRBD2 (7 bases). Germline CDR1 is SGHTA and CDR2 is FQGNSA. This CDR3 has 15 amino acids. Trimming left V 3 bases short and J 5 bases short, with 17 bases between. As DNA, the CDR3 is TGTGCCAGCAGCTTTAGGGGGGGGTTCTGGGACGAGCAGTACTTC. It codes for CASSFRGGFWDEQYF. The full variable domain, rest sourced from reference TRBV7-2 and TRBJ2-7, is GAGVSQSPSNKVTEKGKDVELRCDPISGHTALYWYRQSLGQGLEFLIYFQGNSAPDKSGLPSDRFSAERTGGSVSTLTIQRTQQEDSAVYLCASSFRGGFWDEQYFGPGTRLTVT.

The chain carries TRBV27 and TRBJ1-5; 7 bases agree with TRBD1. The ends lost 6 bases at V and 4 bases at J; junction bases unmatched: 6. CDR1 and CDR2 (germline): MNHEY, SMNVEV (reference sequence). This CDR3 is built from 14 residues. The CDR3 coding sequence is TGTGCCAGCAGCCCGGACAGGCTAAATCAGCCCCAGCATTTT. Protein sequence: CASSPDRLNQPQHF.

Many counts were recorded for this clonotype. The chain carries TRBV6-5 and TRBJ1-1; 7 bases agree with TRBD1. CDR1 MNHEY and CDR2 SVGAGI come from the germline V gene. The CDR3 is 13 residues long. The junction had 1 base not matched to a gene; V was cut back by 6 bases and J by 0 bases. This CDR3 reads CASRQGMNTEAFF. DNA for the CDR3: TGTGCCAGCAGACAGGGGATGAACACTGAAGCTTTCTTT.

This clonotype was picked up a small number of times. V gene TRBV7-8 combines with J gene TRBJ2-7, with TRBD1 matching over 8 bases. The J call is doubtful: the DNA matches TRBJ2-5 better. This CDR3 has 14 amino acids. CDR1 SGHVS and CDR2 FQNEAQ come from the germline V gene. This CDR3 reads CASSPDRGRETQYF. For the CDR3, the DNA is TGTGCCAGCAGCCCCGACAGGGGACGGGAGACCCAGTACTTC.

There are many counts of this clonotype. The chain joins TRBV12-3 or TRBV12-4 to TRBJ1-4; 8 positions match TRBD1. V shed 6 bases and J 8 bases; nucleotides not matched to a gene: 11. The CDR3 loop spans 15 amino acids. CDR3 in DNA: TGTGCCAGCAGCCCTTTGCAGGGGGCGGGCGAAAAACTGTTTTTT. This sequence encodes CASSPLQGAGEKLFF.

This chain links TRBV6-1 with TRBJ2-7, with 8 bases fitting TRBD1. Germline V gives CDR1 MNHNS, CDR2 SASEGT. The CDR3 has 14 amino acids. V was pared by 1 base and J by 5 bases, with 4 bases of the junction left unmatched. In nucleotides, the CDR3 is TGTGCCAGCAGTGAAGGTGACAGGGGCGACGAGCAGTACTTC. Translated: CASSEGDRGDEQYF.

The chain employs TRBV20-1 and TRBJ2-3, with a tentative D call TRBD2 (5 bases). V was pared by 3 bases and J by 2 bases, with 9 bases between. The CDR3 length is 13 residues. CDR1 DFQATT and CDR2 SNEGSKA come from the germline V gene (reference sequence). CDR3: CSARVANTDTQYF. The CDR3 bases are TGCAGTGCTAGGGTAGCGAACACAGATACGCAGTATTTT.

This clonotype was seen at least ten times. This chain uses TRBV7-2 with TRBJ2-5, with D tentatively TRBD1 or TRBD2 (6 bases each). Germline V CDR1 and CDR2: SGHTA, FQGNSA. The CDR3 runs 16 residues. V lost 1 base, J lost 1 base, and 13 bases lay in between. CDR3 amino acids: CASSLGLGGRQETQYF. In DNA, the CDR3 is TGTGCCAGCAGCTTAGGCCTAGGGGGGCGCCAAGAGACCCAGTACTTC.

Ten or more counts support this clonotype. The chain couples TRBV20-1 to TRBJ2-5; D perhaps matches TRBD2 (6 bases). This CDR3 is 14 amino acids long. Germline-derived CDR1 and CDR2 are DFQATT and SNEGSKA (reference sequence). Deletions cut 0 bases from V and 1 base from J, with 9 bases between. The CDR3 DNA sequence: TGCAGTGCTAGAGATCAGGGACTCCAAGAGACCCAGTACTTC. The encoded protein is CSARDQGLQETQYF.

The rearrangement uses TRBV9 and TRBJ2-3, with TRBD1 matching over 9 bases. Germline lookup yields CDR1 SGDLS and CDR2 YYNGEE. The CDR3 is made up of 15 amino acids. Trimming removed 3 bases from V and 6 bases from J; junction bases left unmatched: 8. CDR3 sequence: CASSGGQGKADTQYF. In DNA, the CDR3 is TGTGCCAGCAGCGGGGGACAGGGTAAAGCCGATACGCAGTATTTT.

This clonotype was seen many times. Written as DNA, the CDR3 is TGTGCCAGCAGTACCACCGGGACAGGGTACAAAAAGGAGGGCTACACCTTC. Amino acid sequence: CASSTTGTGYKKEGYTF. The chain recombines TRBV6-5 with TRBJ1-2; 9 bases line up with TRBD1. The length of the CDR3 is 17 residues. Germline CDR1 and CDR2: MNHEY and SVGAGI. V was pared by 5 bases and J by 8 bases, with 18 bases of the junction left unmatched.

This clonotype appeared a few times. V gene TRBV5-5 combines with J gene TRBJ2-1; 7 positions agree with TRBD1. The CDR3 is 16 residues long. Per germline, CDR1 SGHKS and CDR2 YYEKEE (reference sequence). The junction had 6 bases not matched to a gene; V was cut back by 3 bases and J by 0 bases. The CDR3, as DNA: TGTGCCAGCAGCTGGGGACAGTCCAGCTCCTACAATGAGCAGTTCTTC. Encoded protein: CASSWGQSSSYNEQFF.

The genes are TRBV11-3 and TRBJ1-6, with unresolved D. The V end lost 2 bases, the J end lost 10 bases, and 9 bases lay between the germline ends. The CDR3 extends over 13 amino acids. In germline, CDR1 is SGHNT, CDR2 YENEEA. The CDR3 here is CASSLSGSSPLHF. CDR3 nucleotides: TGTGCCAGCAGCTTATCGGGTAGCTCACCCCTCCACTTT. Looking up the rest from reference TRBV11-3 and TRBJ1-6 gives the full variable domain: EAGVVQSPRYKIIEKKQPVAFWCNPISGHNTLYWYLQNLGQGPELLIRYENEEAVDDSQLPKDRFSAERLKGVDSTLKIQPAELGDSAVYLCASSLSGSSPLHFGNGTRLTVT.